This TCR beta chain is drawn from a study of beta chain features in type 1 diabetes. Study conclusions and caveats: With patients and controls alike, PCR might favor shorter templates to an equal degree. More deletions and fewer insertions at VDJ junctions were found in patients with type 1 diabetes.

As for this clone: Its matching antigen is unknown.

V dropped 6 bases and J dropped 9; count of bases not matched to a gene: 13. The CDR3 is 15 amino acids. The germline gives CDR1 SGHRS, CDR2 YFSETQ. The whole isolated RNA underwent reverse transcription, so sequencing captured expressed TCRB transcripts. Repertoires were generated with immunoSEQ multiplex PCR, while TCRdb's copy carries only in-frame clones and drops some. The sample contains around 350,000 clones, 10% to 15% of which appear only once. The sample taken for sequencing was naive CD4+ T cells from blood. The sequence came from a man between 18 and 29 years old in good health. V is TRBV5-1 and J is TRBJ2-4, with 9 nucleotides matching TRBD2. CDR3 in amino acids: CASNQRGADQGIQYF. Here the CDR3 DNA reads TGCGCCAGCAACCAGCGGGGGGCCGACCAGGGCATTCAGTACTTC. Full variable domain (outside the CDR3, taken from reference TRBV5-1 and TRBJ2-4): KAGVTQTPRYLIKTRGQQVTLSCSPISGHRSVSWYQQTPGQGLQFLFEYFSETQRNKGNFPGRFSGRQFSNSRSEMNVSTLELGDSALYLCASNQRGADQGIQYFGAGTRLSVL.